A single sample gave rise to the 23 T cell receptor beta chains below, sequenced in a study of Ad26.COV2.S vaccination and SARS-CoV-2 variants. Sample treatment: about 20 received Ad26.COV2.S at low or high dose, single or two shots; about 5 received placebo; per-sample allocation not given. Sampling was performed 63 days after the first vaccine or placebo injection. Sequencing used immunoSEQ multiplex PCR; TCRdb keeps in-frame clones, though not all of them. The sample yields roughly 400,000 clones, around 92% seen once. Sample: peripheral blood, taken in a trial of Ad26.COV2.S vaccine versus placebo. The receptors here all came from a person between 18 and 65 years old who received the Ad26.COV2.S COVID-19 vaccine or a placebo.

The chain links TRBV19 to TRBJ2-7; D is unresolved. CDR3 length: 12 residues. V was trimmed by 4 bases and J by 3 bases, leaving 7 bases between them. Germline V lookup: CDR1 LNHDA, CDR2 SQIVND (reference sequence). Here the CDR3 reads CASSRPNYEQYF. The CDR3 bases are TGTGCCAGTAGTAGACCGAACTACGAGCAGTACTTC.

The chain is built from TRBV10-3 and TRBJ2-5; D not certain. Germline loops: CDR1 ENHRY, CDR2 SYGVKD. This CDR3 has 12 amino acids. Trimming cost V 3 bases and J 4 bases, with 6 bases left between them. CDR3 coding DNA: TGTGCCATCAGTGATTTTCTAGAGACCCAGTACTTC. As protein: CAISDFLETQYF.

V usage is TRBV7-8 and J usage is TRBJ1-2; 10 bases agree with TRBD1. After removal of 5 bases from V and 5 bases from J, the junction contained 11 bases not matched to a gene. The CDR3 runs 16 residues. Germline V gives CDR1 SGHVS, CDR2 FQNEAQ. The CDR3 is CASSTRTGGEKYGYTF. Here the CDR3 DNA reads TGTGCCAGCAGCACCCGGACAGGGGGGGAGAAGTATGGCTACACCTTC.

The chain joins TRBV19 to TRBJ2-3; possible D gene TRBD1, 6 bases. V shed 10 bases and J shed 2 bases, with 16 bases lying between them. This CDR3 has 14 amino acids. The germline CDR1 and CDR2 sequences are LNHDA and SQIVND (reference sequence). This CDR3 reads CATRWGPVTDTQYF. The CDR3 nucleotides read TGTGCCACCCGATGGGGGCCCGTCACAGATACGCAGTATTTT.

The rearrangement joins TRBV7-2 to TRBJ2-3; D is unresolved. Between the trimmed V and J ends, which lost 5 bases and 4 bases, there was a span of 13 bases. The CDR3 totals 14 residues. Germline V gene data show CDR1 as SGHTA and CDR2 as FQGNSA. The CDR3 DNA is TGTGCCAGCAGCCCATACGGAAGGGCAGATACGCAGTATTTT. It translates to CASSPYGRADTQYF.

DNA of the CDR3: TGTGCCAGCAGCGCGGGACAGCCTCAAGAGACCCAGTACTTC. Protein: CASSAGQPQETQYF. The rearrangement joins TRBV7-2 to TRBJ2-5; D possibly corresponds to TRBD1 (7 bases). The germline V and J ends were trimmed by 5 bases and 2 bases, with 12 bases remaining between them. This CDR3 comprises 14 residues. From germline, CDR1 is SGHTA and CDR2 FQGNSA.

The CDR3 nucleotides read TGCAGTGCGCTCGGAGATACGCAGTATTTT. It is translated as CSALGDTQYF. This chain uses TRBV20-1 with TRBJ2-3; D unresolved. The CDR3 has 10 amino acids. V lost 6 bases and J 5 bases, leaving 6 bases between the germline ends. CDR1 DFQATT and CDR2 SNEGSKA come from the germline V gene (reference sequence).

The V gene is TRBV12-3 or TRBV12-4, the J gene TRBJ1-2; D not resolved. V was shortened by 6 bases and J by 7 bases, with 15 bases between the two germline ends. The CDR3 length is 13 residues. CDR3 DNA sequence: TGTGCCAGCAGCCTCATACCGGGCCCTGGCTACACCTTC. Translating it yields CASSLIPGPGYTF.

This chain uses TRBV5-1 with TRBJ2-5; TRBD1 agrees at 7 bases. CDR1 and CDR2 (germline): SGHRS, YFSETQ. CDR3 length: 15 residues. Trimming cost V 1 base and J 5 bases; bases outside gene matches: 8. CDR3 sequence: CASSLSWDSGETQYF. As DNA, the CDR3 is TGCGCCAGCAGCTTGAGCTGGGACAGTGGGGAGACCCAGTACTTC.

The chain carries TRBV4-3 and TRBJ1-6; D is unclear. The CDR3 loop spans 15 amino acids. CDR1 and CDR2 from the germline V gene are LGHNA and YSLEER. Trimming removed 0 bases at V and 10 bases at J, with 13 bases between. The DNA for the CDR3 is TGCGCCAGCAGCCAAGAGCAGCAGGTGAGGTCACCCCTCCACTTT. Translated, it gives CASSQEQQVRSPLHF.

The DNA for the CDR3 is TGTGCCAGCAGTGAATTACATCATGGCTACACCTTC. Translating it yields CASSELHHGYTF. V gene TRBV6-1 combines with J gene TRBJ1-2; no firm D call. From germline, CDR1 is MNHNS and CDR2 SASEGT. V lost 2 bases, J lost 6 bases, and 7 bases lay in between. This CDR3 has 12 residues.

This clone has a single count. The CDR3 DNA is TGTGCCAGCAGCCAGGACAGGTCTTTCTTCTATGGCTACACCTTC. It is translated as CASSQDRSFFYGYTF. This chain connects TRBV7-9 to TRBJ1-2; TRBD1 matches 7 bases. This CDR3 is built from 15 residues. J lost 4 bases, V lost 5 bases, and 10 bases had no gene match. From germline, CDR1 is SEHNR and CDR2 FQNEAQ (reference sequence).

The rearrangement joins TRBV6-2 or TRBV6-3 to TRBJ1-4; D not certain. With 5 bases removed from V and 8 bases from J, the gap between germline ends came to 15 bases. The CDR3 has 14 amino acids. CDR1 is MNHEY, CDR2 SVGEGT, per germline. CDR3 sequence: CASSDDLPREKLFF. CDR3 bases: TGTGCCAGCAGTGACGACCTGCCTAGGGAAAAACTGTTTTTT.

In this sample, this clone turned up once. V and J are TRBV7-9 and TRBJ2-7, with TRBD2 matching over 12 bases. Per germline, CDR1 SEHNR and CDR2 FQNEAQ (reference sequence). This CDR3 has 18 amino acids. Trimming removed 0 bases from V and 3 bases from J; junction bases left unmatched: 9. The CDR3 bases are TGTGCCAGCAGCTTAGCCGTTAGGACTAGCGGGGCCGACTACGAGCAGTACTTC. This codes for CASSLAVRTSGADYEQYF.

The chain is built from TRBV4-2 and TRBJ1-2; maybe TRBD1 (6 bases). The germline gives CDR1 LGHNA, CDR2 YNFKEQ. V dropped 0 bases and J dropped 4 bases, with 18 bases sitting between them. There are 17 residues in the CDR3. In DNA form, the CDR3 reads TGTGCCAGCAGCCAAGAATTCGGGGGGGGCTTAATCTATGGCTACACCTTC. Residues: CASSQEFGGGLIYGYTF.

Turning to this clone: Other nucleotide sequences from this sample produce the same CDR3. The rearrangement links TRBV5-6 to TRBJ1-5; TRBD1 is a possible D gene (5 bases). This CDR3 has 13 residues. CDR1 and CDR2 (germline): SGHDT, YYEEEE. The V and J ends lost 0 bases and 7 bases respectively, with 8 bases between them. The CDR3 reads CASSLGQGQPQHF. DNA of the CDR3: TGTGCCAGCAGCTTGGGGCAGGGACAGCCCCAGCATTTT.

This clone has a single count. The chain joins TRBV11-2 to TRBJ1-2; D might be TRBD1 (6 bases). The CDR3 sequence is 14 residues long. CDR1 and CDR2 (germline): SGHAT, FQNNGV. V lost 0 bases and J 5 bases, leaving 10 bases between the germline ends. This CDR3 is CASSLDRGGYGYTF. For the CDR3, the DNA is TGTGCCAGCAGCTTAGACAGGGGAGGATATGGCTACACCTTC. The complete variable domain, with remaining parts taken from reference TRBV11-2 and TRBJ1-2, reads EAGVAQSPRYKIIEKRQSVAFWCNPISGHATLYWYQQILGQGPKLLIQFQNNGVVDDSQLPKDRFSAERLKGVDSTLKIQPAKLEDSAVYLCASSLDRGGYGYTFGSGTRLTVV.

The chain links TRBV4-3 to TRBJ2-1; D might be TRBD1 (5 bases). Looked up from germline, CDR1 is LGHNA and CDR2 is YSLEER. This CDR3 is built from 13 residues. V was clipped by 0 bases and J by 8 bases, with 8 bases between them. The CDR3 coding sequence is TGCGCCAGCAGCCAAGATGAAGGGGATGAGCAGTTCTTC. Amino acid sequence: CASSQDEGDEQFF.

The gene calls are TRBV4-1 and TRBJ1-4; a possible D gene is TRBD1 (6 bases). This CDR3 is 15 amino acids long. In germline, CDR1 is MGHRA, CDR2 YSYEKL. V lost 5 bases and J lost 8, with 18 bases in between. The CDR3 nucleotides are TGCGCCAGCAGCGGTACAGGGTCCCCTCAAGAAAAACTGTTTTTT. Its translation: CASSGTGSPQEKLFF.

The CDR3 DNA reads TGTGCCAGCAGTGAGGGACAGGCTCCTACCGGGGAGCTGTTTTTT. It translates to CASSEGQAPTGELFF. The chain uses TRBV2 and TRBJ2-2, with 8 bases that match TRBD1. The CDR3 covers 15 residues. Germline-derived CDR1 and CDR2 are SNHLY and FYNNEI. Trimming removed 3 bases from V and 5 bases from J; junction bases left unmatched: 5.

The chain carries TRBV12-3 or TRBV12-4 and TRBJ1-2; TRBD1 matches at 7 bases. CDR3 length: 13 amino acids. The ends lost 5 bases at V and 8 bases at J; junction bases unmatched: 8. The chain's CDR3 is CASSPRGGWGYTF. CDR3 sequence (DNA): TGTGCCAGCAGTCCGCGAGGGGGCTGGGGCTACACCTTC.

The V and J genes are TRBV5-6 and TRBJ2-3; tentatively, D is TRBD2 (6 bases). The V end was cut by 5 bases, the J end by 2 bases, with 12 bases between. Per the germline V gene, CDR1 is SGHDT and CDR2 is YYEEEE. This CDR3 contains 14 residues. CDR3 nucleotide sequence: TGTGCCAGCAGGGGTCTAGCGTTCACAGATACGCAGTATTTT. Amino acids: CASRGLAFTDTQYF.

The rearrangement uses TRBV27 and TRBJ2-5; TRBD2 aligns across 9 bases. This CDR3 contains 17 residues. Germline CDR1 MNHEY, CDR2 SMNVEV (reference sequence). The trim removed 4 bases at V and 0 bases at J, leaving 9 bases unmatched. The CDR3 loop is CASSWSSVAGDQETQYF. The CDR3 DNA reads TGTGCCAGCAGTTGGTCATCGGTAGCGGGGGACCAAGAGACCCAGTACTTC.